These 10 T cell receptor beta chains were sequenced from one sample in a study of shared clonotypes between healthy human individuals. Assay used: immunoSEQ multiplex PCR; TCRdb lists only in-frame clones, some missing. The repertoire holds fewer than 550,000 clones, 60% to 80% seen once, with around 12% in the top ten. The sample consisted of PBMCs. These receptors all come from a woman aged 40 to 50 in good health. Some clones in this sample may be carry-over from other donors' samples.

CDR3 in amino acids: CASSLGLAGVKDEQFF. As DNA, the CDR3 is TGTGCCAGCAGCCTAGGACTAGCGGGAGTTAAAGATGAGCAGTTCTTC. This chain uses TRBV7-9 with TRBJ2-1, with 13 positions matching TRBD2. Germline values: CDR1 SEHNR, CDR2 FQNEAQ (reference sequence). Trimming at V came to 5 bases and at J to 8 bases, leaving 9 bases not matched to a gene. CDR3 length: 16 residues.

This chain links TRBV7-8 with TRBJ2-5, with D hard to call. This CDR3 has 13 residues. V lost 4 bases and J lost 6, with 12 bases in between. Germline V lookup: CDR1 SGHVS, CDR2 FQNEAQ. The CDR3 DNA reads TGTGCCAGCAGCTCGGGCCCGCTAAAGACCCAGTACTTC. Amino acids: CASSSGPLKTQYF.

About this clone: The same CDR3 arises from other DNA sequences in this sample as well. V usage is TRBV2 and J usage is TRBJ2-7; tentatively, D is TRBD1 or TRBD2 (5 bases each). CDR1 is SNHLY and CDR2 is FYNNEI in the germline V gene. Trimming pared 6 bases from V and 4 bases from J, leaving 10 bases between. The CDR3 loop spans 12 amino acids. The DNA for the CDR3 is TGTGCCAGCAGGGGTGGGGGATACGAGCAGTACTTC. Amino acid sequence: CASRGGGYEQYF.

This rearrangement joins TRBV10-3 to TRBJ2-2; D is uncertain. V lost 5 bases to trimming and J lost 7 bases, with 20 bases between them. There are 16 residues in the CDR3. Per the germline V gene, CDR1 is ENHRY and CDR2 is SYGVKD. CDR3 DNA sequence: TGTGCCATCAGTATTGAAGTGAGCCCTTCAGGCGGGGAGCTGTTTTTT. This gives the protein CAISIEVSPSGGELFF.

This clone was recorded at least ten times. This chain links TRBV4-2 with TRBJ1-4; D is uncertain. The CDR3 is 16 residues long. The V gene's germline CDR1 is LGHNA and CDR2 YNFKEQ. With 3 bases removed from V and 7 bases from J, the gap between germline ends came to 18 bases. The CDR3 coding sequence is TGTGCCAGCAGCCATACCCTCCTGGGAGCCCCTGAAAAACTGTTTTTT. Protein product: CASSHTLLGAPEKLFF.

The CDR3 nucleotides are TGTGCCAGCAGTGCCGCCTCCGGGGCCAACGTCCTGACTTTC. This sequence encodes CASSAASGANVLTF. V gene TRBV7-3 combines with J gene TRBJ2-6; no reliable D call. Germline CDR1 SGHTA, CDR2 FQGTGA. The CDR3 sequence is 14 residues long. Between the trimmed V and J ends, which lost 6 bases and 4 bases, there was a span of 10 bases.

This rearrangement joins TRBV4-2 to TRBJ2-1, with TRBD2 identical over 7 bases. Germline V lookup: CDR1 LGHNA, CDR2 YNFKEQ. The ends lost 4 bases at V and 1 base at J; junction bases unmatched: 7. This CDR3 region has 16 residues. The CDR3 here is CASSRAGEGSYNEQFF. Here the CDR3 DNA reads TGTGCCAGCAGCCGGGCGGGAGAGGGGTCCTACAATGAGCAGTTCTTC.

The sample holds a few counts of this clone. The V and J genes are TRBV28 and TRBJ1-1, with 9 bases identical to TRBD1. From germline, CDR1 is MDHEN and CDR2 SYDVKM. The CDR3 length is 15 residues. V trimming: 5 bases; J trimming: 3 bases; junction bases outside the gene matches: 7. This CDR3 reads CASSLQGAGDTEAFF. CDR3 nucleotide sequence: TGTGCCAGCAGTCTACAGGGGGCGGGGGACACTGAAGCTTTCTTT.

The chain joins TRBV29-1 to TRBJ2-5; TRBD1 is a possible D gene (6 bases). With the DNA end fitting TRBJ2-7 better, the J assignment may be wrong. The CDR3 spans 11 residues. The V gene's germline CDR1 is SQVTM and CDR2 ANQGSEA. The CDR3 DNA is TGCAGCGTTACTACAGGGCCCGAGCAGTACTTC. It encodes CSVTTGPEQYF.

This chain joins TRBV28 and TRBJ1-6, with D unclear. Germline V gene data show CDR1 as MDHEN and CDR2 as SYDVKM. Trimming removed 10 bases at V and 9 bases at J, with 13 bases between. This CDR3 is 12 amino acids long. The CDR3 reads CATVAGGSPLHF. The DNA of the CDR3 is TGTGCCACGGTGGCGGGAGGTTCACCCCTCCACTTT.